A single TCR beta chain is shown here with its context. Its matching antigen is unknown. Other nucleotide sequences from this sample produce the same CDR3. The data stem from a study of beta chain features in type 1 diabetes. Study context: On cell yields, gender and age, patients and healthy donors were similar.

The study's findings and limits: Patients showed naive, central memory and Treg TCRB repertoires that appeared more similar than those of healthy donors. Shortening that was moderate but significant affected the TCRB CDR3s of Type 1 diabetes patients in all four CD4+ subsets.

The isolated RNA, all of it, was reverse transcribed, so expressed TCRB transcripts were what got sequenced. Data came from immunoSEQ multiplex PCR; TCRdb stores just in-frame clones and leaves some out. The sample lists approximately 170,000 clones, roughly 63% seen once, with roughly 0.092% in the top ten. This CDR3 comprises 15 residues. The V gene's germline CDR1 is SGHTA and CDR2 FQGNSA. The germline V and J ends were trimmed by 0 bases and 0 bases, with 3 bases remaining between them. Donors underwent one heparinised blood draw, about 120 mL on average. The authors sorted CD4+ naive, central memory, regulatory and stem cell-like memory cells via CD45RO/CCR7/CD25/CD127/CD95/CD27.

The sequencing input was naive CD4+ T cells from blood. This TCR derives from a man younger than 45 with type 1 diabetes. This chain connects TRBV7-2 to TRBJ2-6; D gene unclear. The CDR3 is CASSLAGSGANVLTF. CDR3 DNA sequence: TGTGCCAGCAGCTTAGCAGGCTCTGGGGCCAACGTCCTGACTTTC.